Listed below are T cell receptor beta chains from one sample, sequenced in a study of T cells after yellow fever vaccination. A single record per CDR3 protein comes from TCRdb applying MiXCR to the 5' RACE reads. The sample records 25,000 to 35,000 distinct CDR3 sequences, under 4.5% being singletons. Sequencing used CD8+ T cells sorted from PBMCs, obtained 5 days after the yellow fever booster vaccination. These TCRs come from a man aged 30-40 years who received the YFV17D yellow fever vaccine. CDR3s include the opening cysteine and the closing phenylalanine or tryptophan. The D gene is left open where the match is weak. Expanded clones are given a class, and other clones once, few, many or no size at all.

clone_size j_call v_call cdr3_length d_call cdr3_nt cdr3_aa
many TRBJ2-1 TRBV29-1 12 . TGCAGCGCAGCCTCAGGGTTAGGTGAGCAGTTCTTC CSAASGLGEQFF
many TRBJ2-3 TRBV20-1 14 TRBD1 TGCAGTGCTACCAAGGGACAGTTGGGGGATACGCAGTATTTT CSATKGQLGDTQYF
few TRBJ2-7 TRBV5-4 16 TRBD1 TGTGCCAGCAGCGCAGACAGGGGCCTGAGCTCCTACGAGCAGTACTTC CASSADRGLSSYEQYF
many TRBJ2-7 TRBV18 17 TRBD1 TGTGCCAGCTCACCATTCCCGGGACAGGGTCTTATCCACGAGCAGTACTTC CASSPFPGQGLIHEQYF
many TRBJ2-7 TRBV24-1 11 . TGTGCCACCGAACAGGGCTACGAGCAGTACTTC CATEQGYEQYF
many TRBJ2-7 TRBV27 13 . TGTGCCAGCAGTTTATCCAGGGATTACGAGCAGTACTTC CASSLSRDYEQYF
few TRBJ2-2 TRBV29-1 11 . TGCAGCGTGCCGACGGGGGGGGAGCTGTTTTTT CSVPTGGELFF
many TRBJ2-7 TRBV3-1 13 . TGTGCCAGCAGCCAGTCGGGGTTCTACGAGCAGTACTTC CASSQSGFYEQYF
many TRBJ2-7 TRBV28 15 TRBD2 TGTGCCAGCAGTTTTATCTTGGCGGGGGAAGGCGAGCAGTACTTC CASSFILAGEGEQYF
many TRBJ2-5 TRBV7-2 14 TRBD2 TGTGCCAGCAGCTTAAGCGGGAATCAAGAGACCCAGTACTTC CASSLSGNQETQYF
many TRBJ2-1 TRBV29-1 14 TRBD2 TGCAGCGCCGGCGGTACTAGCGACTACAATGAGCAGTTCTTC CSAGGTSDYNEQFF
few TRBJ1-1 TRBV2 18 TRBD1 TGTGCCCTCTGTTCAATCGAAGCGTCAGGGACAGGGAACACTGAAGCTTTCTTT CALCSIEASGTGNTEAFF
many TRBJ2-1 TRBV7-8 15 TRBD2 TGTGCCAGCAGCAGTAGCGGGAGTGTCTACAATGAGCAGTTCTTC CASSSSGSVYNEQFF
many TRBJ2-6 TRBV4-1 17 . TGCGCCAGCAGCCCGACGGGGGCCCTTTCTGGGGCCAACGTCCTGACTTTC CASSPTGALSGANVLTF
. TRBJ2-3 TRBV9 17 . TGTGCCAGCAGCGTAGGCGAAGGGTCCGGTGCCGCGAGTACGCAGTATTTT CASSVGEGSGAASTQYF
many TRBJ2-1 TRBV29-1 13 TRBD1 TGCAGCGTAGGGACAGGCGGCACCAATGAGCAGTTCTTC CSVGTGGTNEQFF
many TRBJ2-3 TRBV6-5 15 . TGTGCCAGCAGTTACTTGGGGGCAAGCACAGATACGCAGTATTTT CASSYLGASTDTQYF
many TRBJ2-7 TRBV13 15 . TGTGCCAGCAGCCCCGGACTGCTAAGCTCCTACGAGCAGTACTTC CASSPGLLSSYEQYF
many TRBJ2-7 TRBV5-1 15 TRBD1 TGCGCCAGCAGCTGGGGTGGACAGGGTGGATACGAGCAGTACTTC CASSWGGQGGYEQYF
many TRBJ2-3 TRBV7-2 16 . TGTGCCAGCAGTTACAGGAGGGAGATGGTTACAGATACGCAGTATTTT CASSYRREMVTDTQYF
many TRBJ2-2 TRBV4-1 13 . TGCGCCAGCAGCCAAGATCTAGCAGGGGAGCTGTTTTTT CASSQDLAGELFF
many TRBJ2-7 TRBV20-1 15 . TGCAGTGCTCGGCGCTCTAGCGATCTACTTGGGGAGCAGTACTTC CSARRSSDLLGEQYF
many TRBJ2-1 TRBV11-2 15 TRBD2 TGTGCCAGCAGCTTAGGGCTAGCGGGCTACAATGAGCAGTTCTTC CASSLGLAGYNEQFF